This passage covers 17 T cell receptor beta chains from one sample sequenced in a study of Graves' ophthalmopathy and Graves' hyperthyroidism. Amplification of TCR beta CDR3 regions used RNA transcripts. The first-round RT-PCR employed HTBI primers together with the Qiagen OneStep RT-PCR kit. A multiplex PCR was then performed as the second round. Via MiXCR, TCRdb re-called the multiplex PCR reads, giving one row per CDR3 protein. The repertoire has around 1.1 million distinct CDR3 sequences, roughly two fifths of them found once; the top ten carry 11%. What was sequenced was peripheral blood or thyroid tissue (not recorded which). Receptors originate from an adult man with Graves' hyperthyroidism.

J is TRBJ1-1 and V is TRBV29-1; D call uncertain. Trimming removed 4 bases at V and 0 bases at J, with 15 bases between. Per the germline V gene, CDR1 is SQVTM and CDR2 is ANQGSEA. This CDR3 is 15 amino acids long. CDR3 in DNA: TGCAGCGTTGGGGCGGCGTGGGTCATGAACACTGAAGCTTTCTTT. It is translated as CSVGAAWVMNTEAFF.

The CDR3 DNA reads TGCAGCGCCCAGAGGGGAAGGCCTGAAGCTTTCTTT. It is translated as CSAQRGRPEAFF. The chain uses TRBV29-1 and TRBJ1-1; perhaps TRBD1 as D (5 bases). The V end lost 7 bases, the J end lost 6 bases, and 15 bases lay between the germline ends. Germline loops: CDR1 SQVTM, CDR2 ANQGSEA. The CDR3 has 12 residues.

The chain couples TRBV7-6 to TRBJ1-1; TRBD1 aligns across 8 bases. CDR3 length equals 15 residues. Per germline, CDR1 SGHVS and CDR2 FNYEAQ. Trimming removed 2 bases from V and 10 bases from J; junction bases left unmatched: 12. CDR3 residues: CASSLSPGQVPTAFF. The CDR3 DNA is TGTGCCAGCAGCTTATCCCCGGGACAGGTCCCCACAGCTTTCTTT.

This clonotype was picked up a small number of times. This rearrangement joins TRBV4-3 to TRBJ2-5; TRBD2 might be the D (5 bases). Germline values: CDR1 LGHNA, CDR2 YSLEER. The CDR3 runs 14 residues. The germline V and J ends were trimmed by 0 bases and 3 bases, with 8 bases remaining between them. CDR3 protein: CASSQELVEETQYF. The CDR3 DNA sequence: TGCGCCAGCAGCCAAGAACTAGTTGAAGAGACCCAGTACTTC.

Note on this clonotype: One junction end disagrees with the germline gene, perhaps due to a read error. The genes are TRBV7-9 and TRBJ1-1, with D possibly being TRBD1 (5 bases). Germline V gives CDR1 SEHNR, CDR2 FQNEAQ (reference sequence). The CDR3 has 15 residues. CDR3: CVSSLGGGMNTEAFF. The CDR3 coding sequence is TGTGTCAGCAGCTTGGGCGGGGGGATGAACACTGAAGCTTTCTTT.

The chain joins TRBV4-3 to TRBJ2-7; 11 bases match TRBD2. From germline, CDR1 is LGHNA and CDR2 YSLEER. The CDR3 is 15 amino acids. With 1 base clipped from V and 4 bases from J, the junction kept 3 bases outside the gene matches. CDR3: CASSQVRTSGYEQYF. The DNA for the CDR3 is TGCGCCAGCAGCCAAGTCCGGACTAGCGGGTACGAGCAGTACTTC.

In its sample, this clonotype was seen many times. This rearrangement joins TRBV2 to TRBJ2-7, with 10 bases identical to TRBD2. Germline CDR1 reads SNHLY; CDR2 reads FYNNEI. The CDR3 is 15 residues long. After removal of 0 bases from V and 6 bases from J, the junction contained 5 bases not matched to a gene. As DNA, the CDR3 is TGTGCCAGCAGTGAAGCGGCTAGCGGGAGTATCGAGCAGTACTTC. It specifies CASSEAASGSIEQYF.

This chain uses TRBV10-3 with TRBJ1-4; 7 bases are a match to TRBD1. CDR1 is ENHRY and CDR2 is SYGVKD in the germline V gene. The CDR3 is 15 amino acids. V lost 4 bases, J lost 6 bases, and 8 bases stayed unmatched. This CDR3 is CAISGRQGPDEKLFF. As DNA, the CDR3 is TGTGCCATCAGTGGGAGACAGGGTCCTGATGAAAAACTGTTTTTT.

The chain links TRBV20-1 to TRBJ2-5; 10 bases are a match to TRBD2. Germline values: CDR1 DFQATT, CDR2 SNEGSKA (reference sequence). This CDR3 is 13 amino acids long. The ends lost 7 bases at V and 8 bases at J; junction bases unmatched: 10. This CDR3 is CSVERGGQGTQYF. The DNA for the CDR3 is TGCAGTGTGGAGCGGGGGGGGCAAGGAACCCAGTACTTC.

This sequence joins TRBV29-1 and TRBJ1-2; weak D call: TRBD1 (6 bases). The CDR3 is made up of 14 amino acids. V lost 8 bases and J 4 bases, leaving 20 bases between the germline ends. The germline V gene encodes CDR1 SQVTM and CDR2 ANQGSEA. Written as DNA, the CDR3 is TGCAGCTTGGATTTTGGGGGCTCCGGCTATGGCTACACCTTC. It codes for CSLDFGGSGYGYTF.

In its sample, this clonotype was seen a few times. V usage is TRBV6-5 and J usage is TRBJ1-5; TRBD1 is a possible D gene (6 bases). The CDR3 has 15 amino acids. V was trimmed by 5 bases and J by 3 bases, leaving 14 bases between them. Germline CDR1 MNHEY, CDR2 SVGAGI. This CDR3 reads CASSPHRANNQPQHF. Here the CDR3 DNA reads TGTGCCAGCAGTCCTCACAGGGCCAACAATCAGCCCCAGCATTTT.

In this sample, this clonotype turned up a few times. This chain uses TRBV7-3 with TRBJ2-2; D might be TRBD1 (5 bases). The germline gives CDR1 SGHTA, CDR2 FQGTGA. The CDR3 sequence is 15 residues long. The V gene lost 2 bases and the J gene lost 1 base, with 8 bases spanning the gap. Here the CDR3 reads CASSLDSVNTGELFF. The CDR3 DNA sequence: TGTGCCAGCAGCTTAGACAGTGTGAACACCGGGGAGCTGTTTTTT.

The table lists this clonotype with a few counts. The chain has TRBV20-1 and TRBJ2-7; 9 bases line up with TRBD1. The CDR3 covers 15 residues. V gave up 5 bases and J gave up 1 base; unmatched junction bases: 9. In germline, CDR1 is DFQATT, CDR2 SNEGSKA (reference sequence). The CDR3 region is CSAPGTGRGSYEQYF. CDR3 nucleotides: TGCAGTGCTCCCGGGACAGGGAGAGGGTCCTACGAGCAGTACTTC.

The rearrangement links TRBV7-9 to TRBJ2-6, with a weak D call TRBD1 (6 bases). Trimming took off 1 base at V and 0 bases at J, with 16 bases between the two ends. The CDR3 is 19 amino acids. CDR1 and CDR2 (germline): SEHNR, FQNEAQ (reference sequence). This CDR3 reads CASSLGSGRGSSGANVLTF. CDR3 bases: TGTGCCAGCAGCTTAGGTTCCGGCAGGGGAAGCTCTGGGGCCAACGTCCTGACTTTC.

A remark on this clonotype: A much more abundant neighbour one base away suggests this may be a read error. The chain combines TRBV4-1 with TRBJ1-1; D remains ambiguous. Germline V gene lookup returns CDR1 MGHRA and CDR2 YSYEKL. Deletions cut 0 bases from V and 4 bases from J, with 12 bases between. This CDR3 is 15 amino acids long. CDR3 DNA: TGCGCCAGCAGCCAAGATGCGGTCAGGATCACTGAAGCTTTCTTT. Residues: CASSQDAVRITEAFF.

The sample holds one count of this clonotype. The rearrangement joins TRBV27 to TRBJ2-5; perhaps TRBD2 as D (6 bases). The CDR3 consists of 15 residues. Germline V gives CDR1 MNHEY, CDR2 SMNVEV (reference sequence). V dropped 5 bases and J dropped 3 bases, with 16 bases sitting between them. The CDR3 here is CASSRRPGLKETQYF. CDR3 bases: TGTGCCAGCAGTCGGCGTCCGGGACTGAAAGAGACCCAGTACTTC.

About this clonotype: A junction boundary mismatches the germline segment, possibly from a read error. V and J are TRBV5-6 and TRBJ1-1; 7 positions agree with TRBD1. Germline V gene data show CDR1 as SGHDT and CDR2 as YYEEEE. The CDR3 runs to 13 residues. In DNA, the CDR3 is TGTGCCGGCAGCTGGGGACAGCTCGCTGAAGCTTTCTTT. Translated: CAGSWGQLAEAFF. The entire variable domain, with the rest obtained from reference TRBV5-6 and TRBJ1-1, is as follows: DAGVTQSPTHLIKTRGQQVTLRCSPKSGHDTVSWYQQALGQGPQFIFQYYEEEERQRGNFPDRFSGHQFPNYSSELNVNALLLGDSALYLCAGSWGQLAEAFFGQGTRLTVV.